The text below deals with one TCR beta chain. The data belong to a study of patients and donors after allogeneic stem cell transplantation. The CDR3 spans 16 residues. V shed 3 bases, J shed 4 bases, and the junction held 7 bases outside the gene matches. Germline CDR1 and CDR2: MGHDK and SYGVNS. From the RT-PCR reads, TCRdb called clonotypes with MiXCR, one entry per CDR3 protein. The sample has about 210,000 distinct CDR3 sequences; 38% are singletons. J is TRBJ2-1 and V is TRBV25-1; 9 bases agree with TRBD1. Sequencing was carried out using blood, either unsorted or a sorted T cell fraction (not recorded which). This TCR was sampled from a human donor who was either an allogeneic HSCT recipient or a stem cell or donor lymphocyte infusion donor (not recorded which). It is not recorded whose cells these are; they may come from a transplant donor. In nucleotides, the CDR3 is TGTGCCAGCAGTGACCCCACCGGGACAGGGTACAATGAGCAGTTCTTC. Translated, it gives CASSDPTGTGYNEQFF.